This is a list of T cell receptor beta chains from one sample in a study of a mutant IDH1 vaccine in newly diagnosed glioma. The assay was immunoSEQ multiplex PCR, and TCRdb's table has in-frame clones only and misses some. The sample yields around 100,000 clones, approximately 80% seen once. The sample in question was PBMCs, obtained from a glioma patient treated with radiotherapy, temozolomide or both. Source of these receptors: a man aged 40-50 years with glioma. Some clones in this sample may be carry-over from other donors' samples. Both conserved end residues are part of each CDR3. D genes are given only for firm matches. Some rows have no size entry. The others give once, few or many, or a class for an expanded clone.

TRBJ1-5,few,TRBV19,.,CASSTGTLNQPQHF,TGTGCCAGTAGTACCGGGACACTTAATCAGCCCCAGCATTTT
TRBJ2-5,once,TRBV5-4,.,CASSRTSETQYF,TGTGCCAGCAGCAGAACTTCCGAGACCCAGTACTTC
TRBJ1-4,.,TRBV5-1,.,CASSSQGTNEKLFF,TGCGCCAGCAGCTCACAGGGAACTAATGAAAAACTGTTTTTT
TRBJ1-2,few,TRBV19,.,CASRRGTSNYGYTF,TGTGCCAGTAGGCGAGGGACGTCTAACTATGGCTACACCTTC
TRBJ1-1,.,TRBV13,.,CASSLVGHKNTEAFF,TGTGCCAGCAGCTTAGTAGGGCATAAGAACACTGAAGCTTTCTTT
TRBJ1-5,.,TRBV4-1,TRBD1,CASSQRIPGQGLIQPQHF,TGCGCCAGCAGCCAACGAATACCGGGACAGGGGTTGATTCAGCCCCAGCATTTT
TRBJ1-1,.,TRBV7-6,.,CASSLAMNTEAFF,TGTGCCAGCAGCTTAGCTATGAACACTGAAGCTTTCTTT
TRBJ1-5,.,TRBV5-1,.,CASSFEGNSNQPQHF,TGCGCCAGCAGCTTTGAAGGGAATAGCAATCAGCCCCAGCATTTT
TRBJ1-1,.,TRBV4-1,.,CASSQENRADSFF,TGCGCCAGCAGCCAAGAAAACAGGGCAGACTCTTTCTTT
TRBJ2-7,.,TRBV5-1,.,CASSLADRDGSYEQYF,TGCGCCAGCAGCTTGGCTGACCGGGACGGGTCCTACGAGCAGTACTTC
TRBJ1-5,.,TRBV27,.,CASSLSIGNQPQHF,TGTGCCAGCAGTTTATCGATCGGAAATCAGCCCCAGCATTTT
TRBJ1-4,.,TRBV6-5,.,CASSYGPSLTNEKLFF,TGTGCCAGCAGTTACGGCCCGTCCTTAACTAATGAAAAACTGTTTTTT
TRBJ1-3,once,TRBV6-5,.,CASSYSWGSGNTIYF,TGTGCCAGCAGTTACTCCTGGGGCTCTGGAAACACCATATATTTT
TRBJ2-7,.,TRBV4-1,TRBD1,CASSLYRDRATYEQYF,TGCGCCAGCAGCCTCTACCGGGACAGGGCAACCTACGAGCAGTACTTC
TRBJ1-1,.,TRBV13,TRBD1,CASSLGTGGWGTEAFF,TGTGCCAGCAGCTTAGGGACAGGGGGCTGGGGGACTGAAGCTTTCTTT
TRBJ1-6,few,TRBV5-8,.,CASSPFNSPLHF,TGTGCCAGCAGCCCGTTTAATTCACCCCTCCACTTT
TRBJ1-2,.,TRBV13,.,CASSREGHGYTF,TGTGCCAGCAGCCGGGAGGGGCATGGCTACACCTTC
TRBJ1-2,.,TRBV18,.,CASSQGEEGYGYTF,TGTGCCAGCTCACAGGGTGAGGAGGGCTATGGCTACACCTTC
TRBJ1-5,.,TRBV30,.,CAWSETGQPQHF,TGTGCCTGGAGTGAAACCGGCCAGCCCCAGCATTTT
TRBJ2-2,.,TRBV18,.,CASSPTDGELFF,TGTGCCAGCTCACCAACAGACGGGGAGCTGTTTTTT
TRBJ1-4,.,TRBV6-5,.,CASSYDLRGGELFF,TGTGCCAGCAGTTACGACTTGAGGGGGGGGGAACTGTTTTTT
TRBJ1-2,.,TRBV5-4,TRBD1,CASSLGQDRGGAGYTF,TGTGCCAGCAGCTTGGGGCAAGACAGGGGGGGGGCTGGCTACACCTTC
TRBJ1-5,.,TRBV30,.,CAWSNPQGVSNQPQHF,TGTGCCTGGAGTAACCCTCAAGGGGTAAGCAATCAGCCCCAGCATTTT
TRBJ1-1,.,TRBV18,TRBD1,CASSPAKGANTEAFF,TGTGCCAGCTCCCCGGCCAAGGGGGCGAACACTGAAGCTTTCTTT
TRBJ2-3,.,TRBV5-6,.,CASSLRGGTDTQYF,TGTGCCAGCAGCTTGCGAGGGGGGACCGATACGCAGTATTTT
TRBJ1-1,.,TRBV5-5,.,CASSLTVNTEAFF,TGTGCCAGCAGCTTGACGGTGAACACTGAAGCTTTCTTT
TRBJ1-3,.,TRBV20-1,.,CSARDLGVSYF,TGCAGTGCTAGAGATCTGGGGGTATCGTATTTT